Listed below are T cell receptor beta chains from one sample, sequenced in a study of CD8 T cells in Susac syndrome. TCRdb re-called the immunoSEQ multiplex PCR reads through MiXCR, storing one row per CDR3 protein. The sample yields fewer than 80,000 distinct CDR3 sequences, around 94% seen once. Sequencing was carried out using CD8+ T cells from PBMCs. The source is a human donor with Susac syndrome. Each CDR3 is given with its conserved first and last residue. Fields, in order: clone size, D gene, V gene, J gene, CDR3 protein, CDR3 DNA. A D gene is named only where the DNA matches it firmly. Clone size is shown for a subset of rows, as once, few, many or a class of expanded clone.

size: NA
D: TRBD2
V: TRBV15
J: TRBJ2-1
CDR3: CATSRARGEYNEQFF
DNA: TGTGCCACCAGCAGAGCGCGGGGGGAATACAATGAGCAGTTCTTC

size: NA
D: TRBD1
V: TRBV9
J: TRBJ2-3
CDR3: CASSVTDRNTDTQYF
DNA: TGTGCCAGCAGCGTAACGGACAGGAACACAGATACGCAGTATTTT

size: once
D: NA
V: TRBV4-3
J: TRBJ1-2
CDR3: CASSQAQSYGYTF
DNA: TGCGCCAGCAGCCAAGCACAGTCCTATGGCTACACCTTC

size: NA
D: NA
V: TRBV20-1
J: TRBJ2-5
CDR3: CSANDRDSLAVQETQYF
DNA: TGCAGTGCTAACGACAGGGATTCACTAGCCGTCCAAGAGACCCAGTACTTC

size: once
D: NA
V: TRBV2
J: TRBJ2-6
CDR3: CASTDSSGANVLTF
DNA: TGTGCCAGCACCGACTCGTCTGGGGCCAACGTCCTGACTTTC

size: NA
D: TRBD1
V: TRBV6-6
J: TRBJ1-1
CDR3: CASSSWTGDTEAFF
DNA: TGTGCCAGCAGTTCTTGGACAGGGGACACTGAAGCTTTCTTT

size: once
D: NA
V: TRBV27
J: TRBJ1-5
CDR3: CASSSPGRNNQPQHF
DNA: TGTGCCAGCAGTTCCCCGGGGCGGAACAATCAGCCCCAGCATTTT

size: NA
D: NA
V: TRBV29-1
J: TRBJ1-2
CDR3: CSVLDIYGYTF
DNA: TGCAGCGTCCTCGACATCTATGGCTACACCTTC

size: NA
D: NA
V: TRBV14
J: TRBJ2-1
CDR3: CASSMPPEQFF
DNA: TGTGCCAGCAGCATGCCCCCTGAGCAGTTCTTC

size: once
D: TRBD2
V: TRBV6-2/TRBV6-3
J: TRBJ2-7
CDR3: CASSYSQRGSSYEQYF
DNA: TGTGCCAGCAGTTACTCGCAGCGGGGCAGCTCCTACGAGCAGTACTTC

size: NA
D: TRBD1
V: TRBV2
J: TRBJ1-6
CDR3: CASSGTGLSYNSPLHF
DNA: TGTGCCAGCAGTGGGACAGGACTATCCTATAATTCACCCCTCCACTTT

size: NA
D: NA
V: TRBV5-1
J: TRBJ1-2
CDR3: CASSLQAGYGYTF
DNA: TGCGCCAGCAGCTTGCAGGCGGGCTATGGCTACACCTTC

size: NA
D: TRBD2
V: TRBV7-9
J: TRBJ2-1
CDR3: CASKSGANEQFF
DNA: TGTGCCAGCAAGAGCGGGGCAAATGAGCAGTTCTTC

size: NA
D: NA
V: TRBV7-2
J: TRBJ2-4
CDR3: CASSPPAALAKNIQYF
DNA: TGTGCCAGCAGCCCACCGGCAGCTCTAGCCAAAAACATTCAGTACTTC

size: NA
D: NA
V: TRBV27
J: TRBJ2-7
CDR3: CASKTGVLNEQYF
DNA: TGTGCCAGCAAGACCGGGGTATTAAACGAGCAGTACTTC

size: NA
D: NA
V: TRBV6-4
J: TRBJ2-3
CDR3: CASSDSSSSTDTQYF
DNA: TGTGCCAGCAGTGACAGCTCCTCTAGCACAGATACGCAGTATTTT

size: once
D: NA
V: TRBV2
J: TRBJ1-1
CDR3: CASQGRTEAFF
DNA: TGTGCCAGTCAGGGTCGCACTGAAGCTTTCTTT

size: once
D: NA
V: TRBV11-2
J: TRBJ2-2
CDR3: CASSLVRGGPPTGELFF
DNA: TGTGCCAGCAGCTTAGTTCGTGGAGGGCCCCCGACCGGGGAGCTGTTTTTT

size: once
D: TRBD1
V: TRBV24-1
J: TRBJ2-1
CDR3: CATSDLQGDISYNEQFF
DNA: TGTGCCACCAGTGATTTGCAGGGGGACATCTCCTACAATGAGCAGTTCTTC

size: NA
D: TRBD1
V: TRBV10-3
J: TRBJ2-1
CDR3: CAISESQQGGDEQFF
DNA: TGTGCCATCAGTGAGTCCCAACAGGGGGGTGATGAGCAGTTCTTC

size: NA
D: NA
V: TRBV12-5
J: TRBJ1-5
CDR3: CASGFLGGNQPQHF
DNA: TGTGCTAGTGGTTTCCTGGGTGGCAATCAGCCCCAGCATTTT

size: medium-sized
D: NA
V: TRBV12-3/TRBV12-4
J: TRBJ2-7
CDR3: CASSLGYEQYF
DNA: TGTGCCAGCAGCTTAGGGTACGAGCAGTACTTC

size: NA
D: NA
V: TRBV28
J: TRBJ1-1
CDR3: CASSLNRGAFF
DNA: TGTGCCAGCAGCCTAAATAGGGGAGCTTTCTTT

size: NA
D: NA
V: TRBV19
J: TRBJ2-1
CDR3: CASSKYPRDQVHNEQFF
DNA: TGTGCCAGTAGTAAATACCCTAGGGACCAAGTCCACAATGAGCAGTTCTTC

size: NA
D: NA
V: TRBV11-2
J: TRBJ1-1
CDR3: CASQKTEAFF
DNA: TGTGCCAGTCAGAAGACTGAAGCTTTCTTT

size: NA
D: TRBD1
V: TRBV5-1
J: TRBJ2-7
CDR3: CASSTTETGWADEQYF
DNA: TGCGCCAGCAGCACTACCGAGACAGGGTGGGCGGACGAGCAGTACTTC

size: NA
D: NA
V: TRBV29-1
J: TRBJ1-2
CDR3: CSVDIGGHGYTF
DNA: TGCAGCGTTGATATCGGAGGGCATGGCTACACCTTC

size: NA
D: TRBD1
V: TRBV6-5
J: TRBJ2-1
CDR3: CASSYSDRGPYNEQFF
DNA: TGTGCCAGCAGTTACTCTGACAGGGGGCCATACAATGAGCAGTTCTTC

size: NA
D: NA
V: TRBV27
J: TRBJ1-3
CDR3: CASSLLSNLGNTIYF
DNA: TGTGCCAGCAGCCTCCTCAGTAACCTTGGAAACACCATATATTTT

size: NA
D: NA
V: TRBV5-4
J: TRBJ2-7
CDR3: CASSQDRSVYEQYF
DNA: TGTGCCAGCAGCCAAGATAGGTCCGTCTACGAGCAGTACTTC

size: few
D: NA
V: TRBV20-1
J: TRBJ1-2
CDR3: CSARDKTEEPPSYGYTF
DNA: TGCAGTGCTAGAGATAAAACGGAGGAGCCTCCCTCTTATGGCTACACCTTC

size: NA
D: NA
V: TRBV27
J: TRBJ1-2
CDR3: CASSFSGHGNGYTF
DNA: TGTGCCAGCAGTTTCTCTGGACATGGAAATGGCTACACCTTC

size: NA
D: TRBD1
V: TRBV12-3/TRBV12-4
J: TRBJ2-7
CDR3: CASSLKGAAYEQYF
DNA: TGTGCCAGCAGTTTAAAGGGGGCGGCCTACGAGCAGTACTTC

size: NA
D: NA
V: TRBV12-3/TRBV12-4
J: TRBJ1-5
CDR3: CASSFFLGGDQPQHF
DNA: TGTGCCAGCAGTTTTTTCCTCGGTGGGGATCAGCCCCAGCATTTT

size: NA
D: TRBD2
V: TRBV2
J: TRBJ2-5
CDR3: CASSALAEQETQYF
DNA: TGTGCCAGCAGCGCACTAGCGGAGCAAGAGACCCAGTACTTC

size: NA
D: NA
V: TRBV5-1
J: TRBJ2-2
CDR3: CASVDGQGTGELFF
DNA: TGCGCCAGCGTGGACGGGCAGGGCACCGGGGAGCTGTTTTTT

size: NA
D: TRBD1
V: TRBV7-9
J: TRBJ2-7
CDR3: CASRGDRAKGTYEQYF
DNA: TGTGCCAGCAGGGGGGACAGGGCCAAAGGAACTTACGAGCAGTACTTC

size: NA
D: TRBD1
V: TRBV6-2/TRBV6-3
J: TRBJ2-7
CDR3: CASRWTGGSYEQYF
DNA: TGTGCCAGCAGGTGGACAGGGGGCTCCTACGAGCAGTACTTC

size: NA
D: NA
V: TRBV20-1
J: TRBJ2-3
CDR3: CSAPGRTDTQYF
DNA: TGCAGTGCTCCGGGTAGGACAGATACGCAGTATTTT

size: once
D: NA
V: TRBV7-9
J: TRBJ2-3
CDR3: CASSFPAGSEQYF
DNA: TGTGCCAGCAGCTTCCCGGCAGGGTCTGAGCAGTATTTT

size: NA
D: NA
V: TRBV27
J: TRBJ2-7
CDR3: CASSLLGPDDEQYF
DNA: TGTGCCAGCAGTTTATTGGGTCCGGACGACGAGCAGTACTTC

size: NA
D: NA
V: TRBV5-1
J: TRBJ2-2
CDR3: CASSLASRTNTGELFF
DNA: TGCGCCAGCAGCTTGGCCTCTAGAACGAACACCGGGGAGCTGTTTTTT

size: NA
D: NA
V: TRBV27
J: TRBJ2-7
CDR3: CASSSGLRFYEQYF
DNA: TGTGCCAGCAGTTCGGGACTCCGATTCTACGAGCAGTACTTC

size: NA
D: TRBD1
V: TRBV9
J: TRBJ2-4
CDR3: CASSVGQGNIQYF
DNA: TGTGCCAGCAGCGTAGGACAGGGAAACATTCAGTACTTC

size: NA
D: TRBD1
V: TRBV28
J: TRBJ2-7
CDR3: CASSLTGTGVEQYF
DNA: TGTGCCAGCAGTCTCACCGGGACAGGAGTCGAGCAGTACTTC

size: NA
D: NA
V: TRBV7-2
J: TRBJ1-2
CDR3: CASSLGSGPAGSGYTF
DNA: TGTGCCAGCAGCTTAGGCTCCGGGCCAGCCGGGTCTGGCTACACCTTC

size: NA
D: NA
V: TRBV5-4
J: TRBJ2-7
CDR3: CASSSDRNYEQYF
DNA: TGTGCCAGCAGCTCGGACAGAAACTACGAGCAGTACTTC

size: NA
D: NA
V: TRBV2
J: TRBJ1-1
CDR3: CASSKGRNTEAFF
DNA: TGTGCCAGCAGCAAGGGGCGGAACACTGAAGCTTTCTTT

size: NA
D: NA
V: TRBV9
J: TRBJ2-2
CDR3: CASSAPRVGASNTGELFF
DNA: TGTGCCAGCAGCGCCCCCCGCGTGGGGGCCTCGAACACCGGGGAGCTGTTTTTT

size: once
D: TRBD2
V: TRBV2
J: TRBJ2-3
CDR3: CASRGTSGDADTQYF
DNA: TGTGCCAGCAGAGGGACTAGCGGGGATGCAGATACGCAGTATTTT

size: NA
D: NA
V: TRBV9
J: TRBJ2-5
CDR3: CASSLNDRTQYF
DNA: TGTGCCAGCAGCCTCAACGACCGGACCCAGTACTTC

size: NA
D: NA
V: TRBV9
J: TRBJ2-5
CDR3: CASSVDRGGETQYF
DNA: TGTGCCAGCAGCGTAGACAGGGGAGGTGAGACCCAGTACTTC

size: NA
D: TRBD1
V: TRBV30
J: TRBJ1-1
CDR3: CAWSARTGTANTEAFF
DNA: TGTGCCTGGAGTGCGCGGACCGGGACAGCGAACACTGAAGCTTTCTTT

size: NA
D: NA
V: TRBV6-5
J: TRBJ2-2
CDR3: CASRKNTGELFF
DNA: TGTGCCAGCAGAAAGAACACCGGGGAGCTGTTTTTT

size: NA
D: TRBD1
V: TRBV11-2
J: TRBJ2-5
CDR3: CASSFWDRGEKETQYF
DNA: TGTGCCAGCAGCTTCTGGGACAGGGGAGAAAAAGAGACCCAGTACTTC

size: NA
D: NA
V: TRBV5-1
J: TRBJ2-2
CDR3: CASSYRRELFF
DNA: TGCGCCAGCAGCTACAGACGGGAGCTGTTTTTT

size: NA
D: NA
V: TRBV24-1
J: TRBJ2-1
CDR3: CATSDLQADEQFF
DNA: TGTGCCACCAGTGATTTGCAGGCGGATGAGCAGTTCTTC

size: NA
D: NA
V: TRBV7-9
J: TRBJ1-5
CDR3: CASSIAGAQGNQPQHF
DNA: TGTGCCAGCAGCATAGCGGGGGCACAAGGGAATCAGCCCCAGCATTTT

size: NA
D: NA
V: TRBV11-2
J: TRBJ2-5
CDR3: CASSLEYATEETQYF
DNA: TGTGCCAGCAGCTTAGAATACGCGACAGAAGAGACCCAGTACTTC